These 29 T cell receptor beta chains were sequenced from one sample in a study of blood T cell repertoires in COVID-19. Using immunoSEQ multiplex PCR, the repertoire was profiled, and TCRdb retains in-frame clones only, with some absent. The table shows 110,000 or so clones, with about 85% occurring only once. The sequenced sample was peripheral blood. The receptor source for this set is a human donor in a cohort sampled during active COVID-19.

This clone occurred once. The CDR3 region has the DNA TGTGCCAGCAGTTACGGAGGGCATAGCAATCAGCCCCAGCATTTT. It encodes CASSYGGHSNQPQHF. The chain is built from TRBV28 and TRBJ1-5; D is unresolved. Trimming pared 4 bases from V and 0 bases from J, leaving 10 bases between. There are 15 residues in the CDR3. Germline V gene sequence: CDR1 MDHEN, CDR2 SYDVKM.

The rearrangement uses TRBV6-4 and TRBJ1-5; D uncertain. The CDR3 extends over 13 amino acids. Trimming removed 5 bases from V and 3 bases from J, with 8 bases in between. Germline loops: CDR1 MRHNA, CDR2 SNTAGT. CDR3 protein: CASSRESNQPQHF. DNA of the CDR3: TGTGCCAGCAGTCGGGAATCCAATCAGCCCCAGCATTTT.

The CDR3 spells CASSFRDSGYYEQYF. The DNA for the CDR3 is TGTGCCAGCAGTTTCCGGGACTCCGGATACTACGAGCAGTACTTC. The gene calls are TRBV6-5 and TRBJ2-7; TRBD2 is a possible D gene (6 bases). The CDR3 is 15 residues long. Germline loops: CDR1 MNHEY, CDR2 SVGAGI. Deletions cut 4 bases from V and 3 bases from J, with 16 bases between.

This rearrangement joins TRBV2 to TRBJ1-3; 9 bases are a match to TRBD1. V dropped 4 bases and J dropped 0; count of bases not matched to a gene: 10. The CDR3 totals 18 residues. The germline CDR1 and CDR2 sequences are SNHLY and FYNNEI. DNA for the CDR3: TGTGCCAGCAGTGTACAGGGGGCGAGGATCCTCTCTGGAAACACCATATATTTT. Translated, it gives CASSVQGARILSGNTIYF.

This chain connects TRBV11-2 to TRBJ2-3, with 9 bases aligning to TRBD1. The CDR3 loop spans 16 amino acids. The germline CDR1 and CDR2 sequences are SGHAT and FQNNGV. V trimming: 4 bases; J trimming: 6 bases; junction bases outside the gene matches: 11. CDR3 DNA sequence: TGTGCCAGCAGCTCACCCGGGACAGGGAAGGGCGATACGCAGTATTTT. It yields the protein CASSSPGTGKGDTQYF.

The rearrangement uses TRBV6-5 and TRBJ2-7, with D maybe TRBD2 (7 bases). Trimming left V 2 bases short and J 3 bases short, with 14 bases between. Germline V gene lookup returns CDR1 MNHEY and CDR2 SVGAGI. This CDR3 spans 15 amino acids. In DNA, the CDR3 is TGTGCCAGCAGTTACGGCCTAGGGGGGGGCTACGAGCAGTACTTC. It is translated as CASSYGLGGGYEQYF.

The rearrangement links TRBV2 to TRBJ2-1; 9 bases fit TRBD2. The CDR3 runs to 17 residues. Losses at the gene ends were 5 bases for V and 2 bases for J; bases not matched to a gene: 10. Germline lookup yields CDR1 SNHLY and CDR2 FYNNEI. This CDR3 reads CASSPRWRGGPYNEQFF. In DNA, the CDR3 is TGTGCCAGCAGTCCTAGATGGCGGGGGGGCCCCTACAATGAGCAGTTCTTC.

The rearrangement uses TRBV6-5 and TRBJ2-1; 11 bases fit TRBD2. The V segment lost 3 bases and the J segment 8 bases; nucleotides outside the gene matches: 6. This CDR3 contains 15 residues. Per germline, CDR1 MNHEY and CDR2 SVGAGI. The CDR3 region has the DNA TGTGCCAGCAGTTATCCTAGCGGGGGGCAGGATGAGCAGTTCTTC. This gives the protein CASSYPSGGQDEQFF.

The chain combines TRBV19 with TRBJ1-1; D may be TRBD1 (6 bases). Germline V lookup: CDR1 LNHDA, CDR2 SQIVND (reference sequence). The CDR3 is 12 amino acids. V was clipped by 7 bases and J by 5 bases, with 11 bases between them. The CDR3 DNA is TGTGCCAGTACACAGGGTTATACTGAAGCTTTCTTT. Its protein product is CASTQGYTEAFF.

This chain connects TRBV6-2 or TRBV6-3 to TRBJ2-1, with 11 bases fitting TRBD2. The V segment lost 10 bases and the J segment 6 bases; nucleotides outside the gene matches: 5. Germline values: CDR1 MNHEY, CDR2 SVGEGT. The CDR3 has 13 amino acids. As DNA, the CDR3 is TGTGCCACCAGCACTAGCGGGGGCAATGAGCAGTTCTTC. This encodes CATSTSGGNEQFF.

The V call is TRBV5-1, the J call TRBJ1-5, with a weak D call TRBD1 (5 bases). This CDR3 spans 15 amino acids. Germline values: CDR1 SGHRS, CDR2 YFSETQ. V was clipped by 5 bases and J by 0 bases, with 12 bases between them. The CDR3 region is CASSRGGNSNQPQHF. In DNA form, the CDR3 reads TGCGCCAGCAGTCGGGGGGGAAATAGCAATCAGCCCCAGCATTTT.

The chain links TRBV30 to TRBJ2-3; 8 bases fit TRBD2. The trim removed 3 bases at V and 6 bases at J, leaving 5 bases unmatched. The germline CDR1 and CDR2 sequences are GTSNPN and SVGIG (reference sequence). This CDR3 comprises 13 residues. In DNA form, the CDR3 reads TGTGCCTGGAGCTGGCGGGGGGTGGATACGCAGTATTTT. Translated: CAWSWRGVDTQYF.

The rearrangement uses TRBV19 and TRBJ2-7; TRBD1 matches 12 bases. CDR1 LNHDA and CDR2 SQIVND come from the germline V gene (reference sequence). V was pared by 5 bases and J by 4 bases, with 9 bases of the junction left unmatched. This CDR3 has 16 amino acids. CDR3 sequence reads: CASSPAGTGGLYEQYF. CDR3 sequence (DNA): TGTGCCAGTAGTCCTGCCGGGACAGGGGGCTTATACGAGCAGTACTTC.

The chain uses TRBV19 and TRBJ2-2; D may be TRBD1 (5 bases). CDR1 and CDR2 (germline): LNHDA, SQIVND (reference sequence). V was cut by 10 bases and J by 2 bases, with 23 bases left in between. The CDR3 consists of 17 residues. The CDR3, as DNA: TGTGCCACCCTTAGACAGAGACCAAACCCCAACACCGGGGAGCTGTTTTTT. Protein sequence: CATLRQRPNPNTGELFF.

The gene calls are TRBV6-2 or TRBV6-3 and TRBJ1-1; weak D call: TRBD1 (6 bases). There are 16 residues in the CDR3. Per germline, CDR1 MNHEY and CDR2 SVGEGT. The V end lost 6 bases, the J end lost 8 bases, and 25 bases lay between the germline ends. The CDR3 bases are TGTGCCAGCAGCCCCGCCCCCGCGACAGGAAGGGTGGAAGCTTTCTTT. It specifies CASSPAPATGRVEAFF.

The chain couples TRBV5-1 to TRBJ2-3, with D maybe TRBD2 (5 bases). V lost 3 bases to trimming and J lost 0 bases, with 14 bases between them. This CDR3 is 16 amino acids long. Looked up from germline, CDR1 is SGHRS and CDR2 is YFSETQ. CDR3 sequence: CASSWPEDRSTDTQYF. The CDR3 DNA follows: TGCGCCAGCAGCTGGCCGGAGGATCGTAGCACAGATACGCAGTATTTT.

The sample holds a few counts of this clone. The chain carries TRBV2 and TRBJ2-7; 12 bases align to TRBD2. CDR3 length: 15 amino acids. Germline CDR1 and CDR2: SNHLY and FYNNEI. The junction had 4 bases not matched to a gene; V was cut back by 4 bases and J by 3 bases. CDR3 DNA: TGTGCCAGCAGTGCACGACTAGCGGGGGACTACGAGCAGTACTTC. Amino acid sequence: CASSARLAGDYEQYF. The variable domain in full, with the rest retrieved from reference TRBV2 and TRBJ2-7, is EPEVTQTPSHQVTQMGQEVILRCVPISNHLYFYWYRQILGQKVEFLVSFYNNEISEKSEIFDDQFSVERPDGSNFTLKIRSTKLEDSAMYFCASSARLAGDYEQYFGPGTRLTVT.

As DNA, the CDR3 is TGCGCCAGCAGCTTGGGGGCCGCGGGGGGCCGCACAGATACGCAGTATTTT. Protein: CASSLGAAGGRTDTQYF. V gene TRBV5-1 combines with J gene TRBJ2-3, with 8 bases that match TRBD2. Looked up from germline, CDR1 is SGHRS and CDR2 is YFSETQ. The V and J ends lost 0 bases and 1 base, in that order; junction bases with no gene match: 7. CDR3 length: 17 residues.

The V and J genes are TRBV29-1 and TRBJ2-7, with 7 bases that match TRBD2. The CDR3 loop spans 13 amino acids. V shed 4 bases, J shed 5 bases, and the junction held 8 bases outside the gene matches. Germline CDR1 SQVTM, CDR2 ANQGSEA. As DNA, the CDR3 is TGCAGCGTTGCCGGGACTACCACCCACGAGCAGTACTTC. The encoded protein is CSVAGTTTHEQYF.

The V gene is TRBV24-1, the J gene TRBJ2-7, with TRBD1 identical over 10 bases. This CDR3 spans 15 amino acids. Germline V gene sequence: CDR1 KGHDR, CDR2 SFDVKD. The trim removed 4 bases at V and 4 bases at J, leaving 6 bases unmatched. CDR3 residues: CATSDPGQGRYEQYF. The DNA of the CDR3 is TGTGCCACCAGTGACCCGGGACAGGGGAGGTACGAGCAGTACTTC.

This chain uses TRBV7-2 with TRBJ1-2; 7 bases align to TRBD1. The ends lost 5 bases at V and 8 bases at J; junction bases unmatched: 17. The CDR3 covers 16 residues. CDR1 and CDR2 from the germline V gene are SGHTA and FQGNSA. CDR3 sequence reads: CASSPAPFDRVGGYTF. The CDR3 coding sequence is TGTGCCAGCAGCCCAGCCCCTTTCGACAGGGTAGGGGGCTACACCTTC.

The chain combines TRBV12-2 with TRBJ2-7; the D call of TRBD1 is as the table states it, not checked on the DNA. TRBV12-2 is noted as a pseudogene. The CDR3 is 16 amino acids. CDR3 sequence reads: CASRLACQGGSYEQYF. In DNA form, the CDR3 reads TGTGCAAGTCGCTTAGCGTGCCAGGGGGGCTCCTACGAGCAGTACTTC.

The V and J genes are TRBV18 and TRBJ2-2; D not certain. CDR3 length equals 15 residues. The V gene lost 0 bases and the J gene lost 5 bases, with 10 bases spanning the gap. Germline V gene sequence: CDR1 KGHSH, CDR2 LQKENI. CDR3 loop: CASSPPLGGTGELFF. The CDR3 DNA reads TGTGCCAGCTCACCACCGTTAGGCGGAACCGGGGAGCTGTTTTTT. Variable domain in full (rest from reference TRBV18 and TRBJ2-2): NAGVMQNPRHLVRRRGQEARLRCSPMKGHSHVYWYRQLPEEGLKFMVYLQKENIIDESGMPKERFSAEFPKEGPSILRIQQVVRGDSAAYFCASSPPLGGTGELFFGEGSRLTVL.

The CDR3 sequence: CASSLGTSGGPTYEQYF. Written as DNA, the CDR3 is TGTGCCAGCAGCTTGGGGACTAGCGGGGGGCCGACCTACGAGCAGTACTTC. The chain uses TRBV7-9 and TRBJ2-7; 15 bases are a match to TRBD2. CDR1 SEHNR and CDR2 FQNEAQ come from the germline V gene (reference sequence). The trim removed 3 bases at V and 2 bases at J, leaving 5 bases unmatched. The CDR3 runs 17 residues.

This clone has a handful of counts. The V gene is TRBV3-1 (or the pseudogene TRBV3-2), the J gene TRBJ1-6; unclear D gene. The ends were cut back, 4 bases at V and 10 bases at J, with 17 bases in the middle. CDR1 is LGHDT, CDR2 YNNKEL, per germline (reference sequence). The CDR3 has 15 amino acids. DNA of the CDR3: TGTGCCAGCAGCCTCCGCGCTGGCTCCAGGTCACCCCTCCACTTT. Translating gives CASSLRAGSRSPLHF.

The chain links TRBV21-1 to TRBJ2-5; TRBD2 is the table's D call and was not checked against the DNA. TRBV21-1 is designated a pseudogene. This CDR3 comprises 16 residues. CDR3: CASRMSSGGGRETQYF. CDR3 in DNA: TGTGCCAGCAGAATGTCCAGCGGGGGGGGAAGAGAGACCCAGTACTTC.

The chain combines TRBV29-1 with TRBJ2-7; unclear D gene. The V and J ends lost 4 bases and 2 bases respectively, with 9 bases between them. CDR1 SQVTM and CDR2 ANQGSEA come from the germline V gene. This CDR3 is built from 12 residues. CDR3: CSVAVGAYEQYF. The DNA of the CDR3 is TGCAGCGTTGCGGTCGGAGCCTACGAGCAGTACTTC.

The chain joins TRBV7-9 to TRBJ2-7; D gene ambiguous. V lost 3 bases and J lost 6, with 15 bases in between. The CDR3 contains 14 residues. Germline lookup yields CDR1 SEHNR and CDR2 FQNEAQ (reference sequence). The CDR3 spells CASSLVLAGFEQYF. The CDR3 region has the DNA TGTGCCAGCAGCTTGGTCCTGGCAGGATTCGAGCAGTACTTC. Full variable domain (missing parts from reference TRBV7-9 and TRBJ2-7): DTGVSQNPRHKITKRGQNVTFRCDPISEHNRLYWYRQTLGQGPEFLTYFQNEAQLEKSRLLSDRFSAERPKGSFSTLEIQRTEQGDSAMYLCASSLVLAGFEQYFGPGTRLTVT.

The chain is built from TRBV9 and TRBJ1-6, with 9 bases identical to TRBD1. In germline, CDR1 is SGDLS, CDR2 YYNGEE. The length of the CDR3 is 15 residues. After removal of 3 bases from V and 9 bases from J, the junction contained 7 bases not matched to a gene. CDR3 sequence (DNA): TGTGCCAGCAGCGACAGGGGGCTCGGAAGTTCACCCCTCCACTTT. Its translation: CASSDRGLGSSPLHF.